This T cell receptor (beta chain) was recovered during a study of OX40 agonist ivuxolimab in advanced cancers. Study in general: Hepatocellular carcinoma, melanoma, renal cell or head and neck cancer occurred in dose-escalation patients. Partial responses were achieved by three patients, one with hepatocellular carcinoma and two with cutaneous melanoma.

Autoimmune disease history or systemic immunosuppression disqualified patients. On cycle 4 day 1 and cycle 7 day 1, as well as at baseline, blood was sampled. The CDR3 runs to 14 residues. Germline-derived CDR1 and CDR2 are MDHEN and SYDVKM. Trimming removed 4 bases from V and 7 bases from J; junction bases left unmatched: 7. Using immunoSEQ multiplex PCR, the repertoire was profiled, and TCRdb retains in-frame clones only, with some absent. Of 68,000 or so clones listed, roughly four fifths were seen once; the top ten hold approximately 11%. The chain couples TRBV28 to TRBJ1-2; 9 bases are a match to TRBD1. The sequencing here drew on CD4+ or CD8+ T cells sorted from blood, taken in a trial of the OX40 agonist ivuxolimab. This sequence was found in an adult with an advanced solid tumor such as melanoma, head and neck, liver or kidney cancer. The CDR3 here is CASSSRQGVVGYTF. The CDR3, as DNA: TGTGCCAGCAGTTCCCGACAGGGGGTAGTTGGCTACACCTTC.